This T cell receptor (beta chain) was documented in a study of CD8 T cells in ankylosing spondylitis. Study-level findings and limits: Some of the motif variants had earlier been found in reactive arthritis patients' fluid and blood. About 8 highly homologous variants made up a TCR beta motif, and this motif appeared characteristic of ankylosing spondylitis blood. Peripheral blood held disease-linked clones only at relatively low frequency, and these were CD8+. Significant enrichment of disease-linked clones was reportedly seen in matched ankylosing spondylitis synovial fluid.

Germline loops: CDR1 SGHRS, CDR2 YFSETQ. Losses at the gene ends were 2 bases for V and 0 bases for J; bases not matched to a gene: 4. CDR3 length: 15 residues. This clonotype appeared many times. The antigen is unknown. Scientists made TCR beta libraries using quantitative 5'-RACE with molecular barcodes. A single record per CDR3 protein comes from TCRdb applying MiXCR to the 5' RACE reads. The table records approximately 150,000 distinct CDR3 sequences, about 15% of them present only once. This TCR was recovered from a male donor with ankylosing spondylitis. Sequences were obtained from blood, either unsorted or a sorted T cell fraction (not recorded which). The rearrangement uses TRBV5-1 and TRBJ2-7, with TRBD1 identical over 8 bases. DNA for the CDR3: TGCGCCAGCAGCTTAAGGACAGGGAGCTCCTACGAGCAGTACTTC. Amino acids: CASSLRTGSSYEQYF.